This T cell receptor beta chain was identified in a study of shared clonotypes between healthy human individuals. Study information: There were three CD4 naive, three CD4 memory, two CD8 naive and one CD8 memory plates per donor.

Authors' analysis steps: Filtering differed since immunoSEQ provided only junctions, with no quality scores. Sequencing used immunoSEQ multiplex PCR; TCRdb keeps in-frame clones, though not all of them. That table furnishes V, J and clone size, whereas the DNA furnished D and trimming. In the table there are about 1 million clones, roughly 70% of which are singletons. General study findings and limits: Memory subsets generally showed lower estimated richness than naive subsets.

The CDR3 consists of 15 residues. Germline V CDR1 and CDR2: MNHEY, SVGAGI. V was clipped by 2 bases and J by 4 bases, with 13 bases between them. A note on this clone: Its antigen is unidentified.

A CD45RA-negative memory subset and a CD45RA+ naive subset were separated from the CD4+ cells. Sequenced: memory CD4+ T cells sorted from blood. This sample's subset: CD45RA-negative fraction. The chain links TRBV6-5 to TRBJ2-3; D might be TRBD2 (5 bases). This receptor was identified in a man between 18 and 35 years old in good health. This CDR3 is CASSYRWEKADTQYF. The DNA of the CDR3 is TGTGCCAGCAGTTACCGGTGGGAGAAGGCAGATACGCAGTATTTT.